This T cell receptor beta chain appears in the sequencing data of a study of PD-L1 blockade in urothelial cancer. V gave up 8 bases and J gave up 7 bases; unmatched junction bases: 8. CDR3 length equals 13 residues. Germline V gene data show CDR1 as MNHNS and CDR2 as SASEGT. The method was immunoSEQ multiplex PCR; TCRdb's version includes in-frame clones alone and lacks a portion of them. Found here are about 49,000 clones, approximately 90% of them singletons; the top ten hold about 8%. The rearrangement uses TRBV6-1 and TRBJ2-1; 7 bases line up with TRBD2. This sample comprised PBMCs, obtained around atezolizumab (anti-PD-L1) treatment. This TCR was recovered from a man in his sixties with urothelial cancer. CDR3 loop: CASSRTRSNEQFF. Here the CDR3 DNA reads TGTGCCAGCTCCCGGACTAGGTCGAATGAGCAGTTCTTC.